This TCR beta chain was identified during a study of shared T cell receptors in the human thymus. Here immunoSEQ multiplex PCR was the method, and the copy in TCRdb shows in-frame clones only, minus some. This sample has about 500,000 clones, with around 82% found just once. The same data also contributed to another study, on human thymus T cells. As that report states: Corrective cardiac surgery supplied the resected thymus tissue.

The origin of this receptor is a boy under two years old with a congenital heart defect. Sequencing was done on a sample of thymocytes.

The DNA of the CDR3 is TGTGCCAGCAGTTTAAAGTGTTCGGGACAGGGTTATGGCTACACCTTC. Translated: CASSLKCSGQGYGYTF. The chain couples TRBV28 to TRBJ1-2; the match to TRBD1 covers 9 bases. J lost 5 bases, V lost 2 bases, and 9 bases had no gene match. The CDR3 length is 16 residues. From germline, CDR1 is MDHEN and CDR2 SYDVKM.